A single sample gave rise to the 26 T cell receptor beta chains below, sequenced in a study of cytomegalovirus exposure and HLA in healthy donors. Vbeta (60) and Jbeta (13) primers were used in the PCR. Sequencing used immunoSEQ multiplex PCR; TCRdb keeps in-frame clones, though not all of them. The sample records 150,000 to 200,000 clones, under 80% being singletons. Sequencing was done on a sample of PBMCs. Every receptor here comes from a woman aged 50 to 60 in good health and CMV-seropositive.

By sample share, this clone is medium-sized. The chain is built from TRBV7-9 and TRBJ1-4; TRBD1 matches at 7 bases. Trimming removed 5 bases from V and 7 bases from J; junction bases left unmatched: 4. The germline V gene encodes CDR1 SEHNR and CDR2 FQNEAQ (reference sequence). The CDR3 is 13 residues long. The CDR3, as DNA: TGTGCCAGCAGCCCGTGGGACAGTGAAAAACTGTTTTTT. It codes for CASSPWDSEKLFF.

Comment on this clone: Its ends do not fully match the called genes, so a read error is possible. CDR3 in DNA: TGTGCCAGCAGCGAAGCCGGGACAGGGGTCTACGAGCAGTACTTC. It is translated as CASSEAGTGVYEQYF. The genes are TRBV6-1 and TRBJ2-7, with TRBD1 matching 10 bases. The CDR3 is 15 residues long. The germline CDR1 and CDR2 sequences are MNHNS and SASEGT.

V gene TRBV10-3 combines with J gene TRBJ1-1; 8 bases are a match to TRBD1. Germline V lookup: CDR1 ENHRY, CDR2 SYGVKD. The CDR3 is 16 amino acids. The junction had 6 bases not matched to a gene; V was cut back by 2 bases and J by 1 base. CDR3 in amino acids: CAISEATQGGNTEAFF. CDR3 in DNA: TGTGCCATCAGTGAGGCGACACAGGGGGGGAACACTGAAGCTTTCTTT.

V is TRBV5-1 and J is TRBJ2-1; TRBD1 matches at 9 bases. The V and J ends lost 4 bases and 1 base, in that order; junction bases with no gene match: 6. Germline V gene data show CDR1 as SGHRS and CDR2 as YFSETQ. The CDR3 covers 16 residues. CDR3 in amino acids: CASSRDRAMSYNEQFF. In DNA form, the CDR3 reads TGCGCCAGCAGCAGGGACAGGGCAATGTCCTACAATGAGCAGTTCTTC.

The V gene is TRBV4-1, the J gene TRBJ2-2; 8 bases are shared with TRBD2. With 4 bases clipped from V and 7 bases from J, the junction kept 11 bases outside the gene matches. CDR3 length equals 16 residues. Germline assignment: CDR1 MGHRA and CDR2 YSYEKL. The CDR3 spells CASSPRGGGKIGELFF. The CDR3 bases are TGCGCCAGCAGCCCACGGGGGGGCGGAAAAATCGGGGAGCTGTTTTTT.

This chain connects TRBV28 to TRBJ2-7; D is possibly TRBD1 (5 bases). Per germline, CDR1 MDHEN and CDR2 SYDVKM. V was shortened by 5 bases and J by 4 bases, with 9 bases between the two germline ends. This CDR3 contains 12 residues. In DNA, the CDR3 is TGTGCCAGCAGTGCCAGGGTATACGAGCAGTACTTC. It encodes CASSARVYEQYF.

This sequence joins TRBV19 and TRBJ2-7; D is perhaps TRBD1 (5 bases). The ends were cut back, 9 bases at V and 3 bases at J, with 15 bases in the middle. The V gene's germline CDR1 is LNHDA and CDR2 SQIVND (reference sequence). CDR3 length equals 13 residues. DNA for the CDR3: TGTGCCAGAAAGGGGAAAGAAAGCTACGAGCAGTACTTC. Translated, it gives CARKGKESYEQYF.

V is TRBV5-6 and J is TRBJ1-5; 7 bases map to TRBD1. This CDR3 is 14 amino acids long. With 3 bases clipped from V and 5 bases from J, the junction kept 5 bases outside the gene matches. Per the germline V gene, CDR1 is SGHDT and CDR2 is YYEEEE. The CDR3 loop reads CASSSTDRDQPQHF. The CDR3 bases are TGTGCCAGCAGCTCTACCGACAGGGATCAGCCCCAGCATTTT.

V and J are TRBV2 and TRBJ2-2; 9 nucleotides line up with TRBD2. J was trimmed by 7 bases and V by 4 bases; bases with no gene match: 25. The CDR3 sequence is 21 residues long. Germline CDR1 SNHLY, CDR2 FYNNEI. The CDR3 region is CASSVKGGGATSYTLGGELFF. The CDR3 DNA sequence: TGTGCCAGCAGTGTTAAAGGCGGGGGGGCTACTTCGTATACTCTAGGCGGGGAGCTGTTTTTT.

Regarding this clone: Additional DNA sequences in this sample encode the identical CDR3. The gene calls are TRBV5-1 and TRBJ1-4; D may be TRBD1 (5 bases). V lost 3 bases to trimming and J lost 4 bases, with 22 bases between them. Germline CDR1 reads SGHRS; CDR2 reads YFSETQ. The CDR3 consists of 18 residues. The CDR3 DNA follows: TGCGCCAGCAGCTCCGTAGAATTTCTGCAGGGCTTTAATGAAAAACTGTTTTTT. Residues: CASSSVEFLQGFNEKLFF.

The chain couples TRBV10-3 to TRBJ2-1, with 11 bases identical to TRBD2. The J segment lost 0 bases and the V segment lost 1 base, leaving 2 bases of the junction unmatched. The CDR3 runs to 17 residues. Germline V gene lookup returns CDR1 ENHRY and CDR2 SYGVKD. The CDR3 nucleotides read TGTGCCATCAGTGAGTTGACTAGCGGGAACTCCTACAATGAGCAGTTCTTC. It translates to CAISELTSGNSYNEQFF.

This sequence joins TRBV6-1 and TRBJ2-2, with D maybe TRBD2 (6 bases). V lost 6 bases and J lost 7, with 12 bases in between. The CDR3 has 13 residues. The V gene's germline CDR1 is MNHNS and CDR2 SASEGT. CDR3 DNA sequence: TGTGCCAGCAGCTCGCGGGGCGGCGGGGAGCTGTTTTTT. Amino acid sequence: CASSSRGGGELFF.

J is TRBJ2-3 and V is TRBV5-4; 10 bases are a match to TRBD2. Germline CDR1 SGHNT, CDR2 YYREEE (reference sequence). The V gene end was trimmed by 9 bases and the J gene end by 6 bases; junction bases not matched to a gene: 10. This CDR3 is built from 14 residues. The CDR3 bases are TGTGCCACAGAGCTAGCGGGGGTCCAGGATACGCAGTATTTT. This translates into CATELAGVQDTQYF.

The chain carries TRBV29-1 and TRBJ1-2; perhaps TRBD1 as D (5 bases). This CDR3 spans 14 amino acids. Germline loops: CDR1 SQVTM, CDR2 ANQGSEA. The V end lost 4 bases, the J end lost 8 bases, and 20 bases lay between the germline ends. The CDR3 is CSVGMVYQQGGYTF. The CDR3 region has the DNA TGCAGCGTTGGAATGGTATATCAGCAGGGAGGCTACACCTTC. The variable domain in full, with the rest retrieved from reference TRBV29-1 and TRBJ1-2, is SAVISQKPSRDICQRGTSLTIQCQVDSQVTMMFWYRQQPGQSLTLIATANQGSEATYESGFVIDKFPISRPNLTFSTLTVSNMSPEDSSIYLCSVGMVYQQGGYTFGSGTRLTVV.

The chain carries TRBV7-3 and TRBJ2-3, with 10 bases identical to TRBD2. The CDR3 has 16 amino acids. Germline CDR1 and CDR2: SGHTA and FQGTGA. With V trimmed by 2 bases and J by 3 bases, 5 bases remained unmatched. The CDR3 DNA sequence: TGTGCCAGCAGCTTATCCTTAGCGGGGGGTACAGATACGCAGTATTTT. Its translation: CASSLSLAGGTDTQYF.

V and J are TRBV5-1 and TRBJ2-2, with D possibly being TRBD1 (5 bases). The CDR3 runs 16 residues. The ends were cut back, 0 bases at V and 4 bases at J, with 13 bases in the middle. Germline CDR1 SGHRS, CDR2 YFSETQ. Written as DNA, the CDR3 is TGCGCCAGCAGCTTGGATGGCCAGGGTGGCACCGGGGAGCTGTTTTTT. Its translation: CASSLDGQGGTGELFF. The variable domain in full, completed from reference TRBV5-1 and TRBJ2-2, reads KAGVTQTPRYLIKTRGQQVTLSCSPISGHRSVSWYQQTPGQGLQFLFEYFSETQRNKGNFPGRFSGRQFSNSRSEMNVSTLELGDSALYLCASSLDGQGGTGELFFGEGSRLTVL.

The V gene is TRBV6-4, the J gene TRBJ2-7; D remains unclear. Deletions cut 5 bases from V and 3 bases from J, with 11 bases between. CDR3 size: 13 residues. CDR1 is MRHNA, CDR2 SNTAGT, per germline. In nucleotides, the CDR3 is TGTGCCAGCAGTTCTAGGCGTCTCTACGAGCAGTACTTC. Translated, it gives CASSSRRLYEQYF.

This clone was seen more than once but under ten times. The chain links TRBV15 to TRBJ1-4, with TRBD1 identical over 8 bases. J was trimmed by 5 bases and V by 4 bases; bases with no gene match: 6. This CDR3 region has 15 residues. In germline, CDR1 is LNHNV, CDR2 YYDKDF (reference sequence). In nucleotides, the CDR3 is TGTGCCACCAGCATTGGACAGGGAAAGAATGAAAAACTGTTTTTT. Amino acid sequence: CATSIGQGKNEKLFF.

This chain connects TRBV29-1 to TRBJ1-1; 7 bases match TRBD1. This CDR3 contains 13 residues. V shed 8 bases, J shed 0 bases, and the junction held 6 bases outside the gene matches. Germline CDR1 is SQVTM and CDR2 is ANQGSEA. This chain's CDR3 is CSTTGVMNTEAFF. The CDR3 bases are TGCAGCACTACAGGGGTCATGAACACTGAAGCTTTCTTT.

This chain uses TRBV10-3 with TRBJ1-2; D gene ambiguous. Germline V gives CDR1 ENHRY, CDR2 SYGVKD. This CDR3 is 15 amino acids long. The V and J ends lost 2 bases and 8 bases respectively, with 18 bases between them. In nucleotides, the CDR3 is TGTGCCATCAGTGAGGGAGAGGGCCGGGGTTGGGGCTACACCTTC. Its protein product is CAISEGEGRGWGYTF.

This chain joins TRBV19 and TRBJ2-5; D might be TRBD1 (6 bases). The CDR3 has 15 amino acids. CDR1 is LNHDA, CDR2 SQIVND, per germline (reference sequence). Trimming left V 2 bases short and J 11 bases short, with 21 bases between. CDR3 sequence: CASSISGTPLEEQYF. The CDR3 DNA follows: TGTGCCAGTAGTATATCCGGGACACCTCTAGAGGAGCAGTACTTC.

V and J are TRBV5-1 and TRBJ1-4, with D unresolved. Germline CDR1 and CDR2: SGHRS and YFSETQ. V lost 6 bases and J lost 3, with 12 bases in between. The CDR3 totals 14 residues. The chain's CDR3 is CASTPGGANEKLFF. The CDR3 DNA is TGCGCCAGCACTCCTGGAGGAGCTAATGAAAAACTGTTTTTT.

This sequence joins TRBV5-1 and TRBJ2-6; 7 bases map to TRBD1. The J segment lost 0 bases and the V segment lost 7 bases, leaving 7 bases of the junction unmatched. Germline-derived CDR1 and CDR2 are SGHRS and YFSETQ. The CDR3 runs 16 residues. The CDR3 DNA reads TGCGCCAGCCTCGGGACAGATTACTCTGGGGCCAACGTCCTGACTTTC. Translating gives CASLGTDYSGANVLTF. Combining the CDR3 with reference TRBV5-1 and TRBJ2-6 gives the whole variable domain KAGVTQTPRYLIKTRGQQVTLSCSPISGHRSVSWYQQTPGQGLQFLFEYFSETQRNKGNFPGRFSGRQFSNSRSEMNVSTLELGDSALYLCASLGTDYSGANVLTFGAGSRLTVL.

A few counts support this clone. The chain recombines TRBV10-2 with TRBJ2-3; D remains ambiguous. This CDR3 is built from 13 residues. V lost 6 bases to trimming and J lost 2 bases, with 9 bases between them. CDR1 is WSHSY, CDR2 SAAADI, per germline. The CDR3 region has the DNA TGCGCCAGCAGGGCCCAGAACACAGATACGCAGTATTTT. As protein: CASRAQNTDTQYF.

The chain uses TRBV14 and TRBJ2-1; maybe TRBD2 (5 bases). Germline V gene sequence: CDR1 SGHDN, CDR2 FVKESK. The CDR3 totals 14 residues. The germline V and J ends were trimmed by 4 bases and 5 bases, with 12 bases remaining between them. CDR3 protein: CASSLDVGDNEQFF. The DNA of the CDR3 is TGTGCCAGCAGCCTCGACGTCGGGGACAATGAGCAGTTCTTC. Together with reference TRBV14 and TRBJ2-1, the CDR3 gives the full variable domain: EAGVTQFPSHSVIEKGQTVTLRCDPISGHDNLYWYRRVMGKEIKFLLHFVKESKQDESGMPNNRFLAERTGGTYSTLKVQPAELEDSGVYFCASSLDVGDNEQFFGPGTRLTVL.

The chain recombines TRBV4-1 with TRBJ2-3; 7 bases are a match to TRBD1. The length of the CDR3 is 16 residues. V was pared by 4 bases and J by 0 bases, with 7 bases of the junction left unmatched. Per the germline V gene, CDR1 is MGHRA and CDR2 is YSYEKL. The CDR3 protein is CASSLRDSPSTDTQYF. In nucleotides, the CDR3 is TGCGCCAGCAGCCTCAGGGACAGCCCTAGCACAGATACGCAGTATTTT.